A single sample gave rise to the 30 T cell receptor beta chains below, sequenced in a study of shared clonotypes between healthy human individuals. Some clones are missing from TCRdb's copy, which holds only in-frame ones; the method was immunoSEQ multiplex PCR. The table has a few million clones, 85% to 95% seen once. Material for sequencing was naive CD4+ T cells from PBMCs. The subset is: CD45RA+ positively selected. These receptors all stem from a man younger than 30 in good health. Some clones in this sample may be carry-over from other donors' samples.

The chain carries TRBV5-1 and TRBJ1-5; tentatively, D is TRBD1 (6 bases). The V gene's germline CDR1 is SGHRS and CDR2 YFSETQ. V was clipped by 2 bases and J by 3 bases, with 12 bases between them. The CDR3 consists of 15 residues. This CDR3 is CASSFAGQVNQPQHF. The CDR3 DNA sequence: TGCGCCAGCAGCTTCGCGGGACAAGTCAATCAGCCCCAGCATTTT.

The gene calls are TRBV5-1 and TRBJ2-2; D is perhaps TRBD1 or TRBD2 (6 bases each). V was trimmed by 5 bases and J by 4 bases, leaving 12 bases between them. The CDR3 covers 14 residues. CDR1 and CDR2 (germline): SGHRS, YFSETQ. This CDR3 is CASRGGLGTGELFF. CDR3 DNA: TGCGCCAGCAGAGGGGGGCTGGGCACCGGGGAGCTGTTTTTT. Variable domain in full (rest from reference TRBV5-1 and TRBJ2-2): KAGVTQTPRYLIKTRGQQVTLSCSPISGHRSVSWYQQTPGQGLQFLFEYFSETQRNKGNFPGRFSGRQFSNSRSEMNVSTLELGDSALYLCASRGGLGTGELFFGEGSRLTVL.

This chain connects TRBV7-3 to TRBJ2-5; TRBD1 agrees at 12 bases. The CDR3 runs 15 residues. CDR1 and CDR2 from the germline V gene are SGHTA and FQGTGA. After removal of 6 bases from V and 7 bases from J, the junction contained 9 bases not matched to a gene. Here the CDR3 reads CASSPGTGGPGTQYF. The CDR3 bases are TGTGCCAGCAGTCCCGGGACAGGGGGCCCAGGGACCCAGTACTTC.

The chain uses TRBV28 and TRBJ1-1, with D possibly TRBD1 on 6 matching bases. With 6 bases removed from V and 6 bases from J, the gap between germline ends came to 23 bases. Per the germline V gene, CDR1 is MDHEN and CDR2 is SYDVKM. The CDR3 sequence is 16 residues long. DNA of the CDR3: TGTGCCAGCAGCACGCCCTCTCGAGGGGGGGGGCCTGAAGCTTTCTTT. It codes for CASSTPSRGGGPEAFF.

The chain has TRBV7-8 and TRBJ1-4, with 12 bases identical to TRBD1. This CDR3 has 17 residues. Trimming removed 5 bases from V and 3 bases from J; junction bases left unmatched: 7. Germline V CDR1 and CDR2: SGHVS, FQNEAQ. The CDR3 region is CASSPGTGGPSNEKLFF. The CDR3 DNA sequence: TGTGCCAGCAGCCCCGGGACAGGGGGCCCGTCTAATGAAAAACTGTTTTTT.

The V and J genes are TRBV5-8 and TRBJ2-1; no reliable D call. The CDR3 spans 14 residues. The germline V gene has CDR1 SGHTS and CDR2 YDEGEE. Between the trimmed V and J ends, which lost 7 bases and 1 base, there was a span of 12 bases. CDR3 loop: CASVRVRSYNEQFF. In DNA form, the CDR3 reads TGTGCCAGCGTCCGGGTAAGGTCCTACAATGAGCAGTTCTTC.

In regard to this clone: Other DNA sequences in this specimen translate into the identical CDR3. The chain uses TRBV7-2 and TRBJ2-3; the D is unclear. This CDR3 is 14 amino acids long. Germline values: CDR1 SGHTA, CDR2 FQGNSA. V was cut by 0 bases and J by 0 bases, with 4 bases left in between. The CDR3 reads CASSLAVSTDTQYF. In nucleotides, the CDR3 is TGTGCCAGCAGCTTAGCTGTTAGCACAGATACGCAGTATTTT.

The DNA of the CDR3 is TGTGCCAGCAGCCAAGAGGCGTCGGTGAACACCGGGGAGCTGTTTTTT. Protein sequence: CASSQEASVNTGELFF. The rearrangement joins TRBV4-2 to TRBJ2-2; D unclear. The CDR3 sequence is 16 residues long. Trimming stripped 0 bases from V and 1 base from J, with 9 bases between. Germline CDR1 reads LGHNA; CDR2 reads YNFKEQ.

The chain combines TRBV30 with TRBJ1-3; perhaps TRBD1 as D (6 bases). Germline assignment: CDR1 GTSNPN and CDR2 SVGIG (reference sequence). The CDR3 sequence is 15 residues long. V lost 3 bases and J lost 0, with 12 bases in between. CDR3 bases: TGTGCCTGGAGAGTCAGGGGCGACTCTGGAAACACCATATATTTT. Translating gives CAWRVRGDSGNTIYF.

The chain joins TRBV9 to TRBJ2-1; D may match TRBD1 or TRBD2 (5 bases each). V was shortened by 4 bases and J by 8 bases, with 22 bases between the two germline ends. There are 16 residues in the CDR3. Germline-derived CDR1 and CDR2 are SGDLS and YYNGEE. In DNA form, the CDR3 reads TGTGCCAGCAGCTCTTGGACGCTTGGGGGTGAGGATGAGCAGTTCTTC. Its protein is CASSSWTLGGEDEQFF. Complete variable domain (other parts from reference TRBV9 and TRBJ2-1): DSGVTQTPKHLITATGQRVTLRCSPRSGDLSVYWYQQSLDQGLQFLIQYYNGEERAKGNILERFSAQQFPDLHSELNLSSLELGDSALYFCASSSWTLGGEDEQFFGPGTRLTVL.

The chain carries TRBV7-9 and TRBJ1-2; D unresolved. CDR1 is SEHNR, CDR2 FQNEAQ, per germline (reference sequence). CDR3 length equals 13 residues. The V end was cut by 0 bases, the J end by 8 bases, with 10 bases between. The CDR3 reads CASSLAGIPGYTF. The CDR3 bases are TGTGCCAGCAGCTTAGCGGGGATCCCCGGCTACACCTTC.

This chain connects TRBV27 to TRBJ2-6; unclear D gene. Trimming pared 2 bases from V and 4 bases from J, leaving 12 bases between. Germline CDR1 reads MNHEY; CDR2 reads SMNVEV (reference sequence). This CDR3 has 16 amino acids. This CDR3 is CASSLARAEGANVLTF. The CDR3 region has the DNA TGTGCCAGCAGTTTAGCCCGGGCCGAGGGGGCCAACGTCCTGACTTTC. Using reference TRBV27 and TRBJ2-6 for the parts outside the CDR3, the full variable domain is EAQVTQNPRYLITVTGKKLTVTCSQNMNHEYMSWYRQDPGLGLRQIYYSMNVEVTDKGDVPEGYKVSRKEKRNFPLILESPSPNQTSLYFCASSLARAEGANVLTFGAGSRLTVL.

This chain uses TRBV7-3 with TRBJ2-3, with TRBD2 identical over 9 bases. Losses at the gene ends were 6 bases for V and 6 bases for J; bases not matched to a gene: 10. Looked up from germline, CDR1 is SGHTA and CDR2 is FQGTGA. The CDR3 runs 15 residues. CDR3 in DNA: TGTGCCAGCAGTTCCCAAGGACTAGCGTCCGATACGCAGTATTTT. Translation: CASSSQGLASDTQYF.

The chain carries TRBV5-1 and TRBJ2-1, with 14 nucleotides matching TRBD2. Per the germline V gene, CDR1 is SGHRS and CDR2 is YFSETQ. J was trimmed by 3 bases and V by 6 bases; bases with no gene match: 5. The CDR3 loop spans 16 amino acids. CDR3 sequence: CASNLGTSGSYNEQFF. As DNA, the CDR3 is TGCGCCAGCAATCTCGGGACTAGCGGGAGCTACAATGAGCAGTTCTTC.

The J gene is TRBJ2-3, the V gene TRBV29-1; tentatively, D is TRBD2 (7 bases). Germline V gene sequence: CDR1 SQVTM, CDR2 ANQGSEA. The CDR3 is 14 residues long. V lost 7 bases to trimming and J lost 0 bases, with 14 bases between them. CDR3 loop: CSARRGGSTDTQYF. DNA for the CDR3: TGCAGCGCCCGGAGGGGGGGCAGCACAGATACGCAGTATTTT.

This chain links TRBV29-1 with TRBJ2-1; weak D call: TRBD2 (7 bases). V lost 3 bases and J lost 0, with 15 bases in between. Germline CDR1 and CDR2: SQVTM and ANQGSEA. This CDR3 has 16 amino acids. The CDR3 nucleotides are TGCAGCGTTGAGAAGGGAGGGGGAGGCTCCTACAATGAGCAGTTCTTC. Translating gives CSVEKGGGGSYNEQFF.

The J gene is TRBJ2-7, the V gene TRBV5-4; 8 bases line up with TRBD2. Germline CDR1 is SGHNT and CDR2 is YYREEE (reference sequence). This CDR3 has 16 amino acids. Unmatched junction bases numbered 7, after V lost 2 bases and J lost 0 bases. CDR3 in amino acids: CASSFRTGGSSYEQYF. In DNA form, the CDR3 reads TGTGCCAGCAGCTTTCGAACGGGAGGGAGCTCCTACGAGCAGTACTTC.

The gene calls are TRBV25-1 and TRBJ1-6, with D tentatively TRBD1 (5 bases). V was shortened by 4 bases and J by 0 bases, with 13 bases between the two germline ends. The CDR3 length is 17 residues. Germline-derived CDR1 and CDR2 are MGHDK and SYGVNS. In nucleotides, the CDR3 is TGTGCCAGCAGTGCCGGGACGCCGAGCTCCTATAATTCACCCCTCCACTTT. Amino acid sequence: CASSAGTPSSYNSPLHF.

The chain uses TRBV10-1 and TRBJ2-7; no definite D call. The germline V gene has CDR1 WNHNN and CDR2 SYGVQD (reference sequence). The germline V and J ends were trimmed by 9 bases and 3 bases, with 3 bases remaining between them. The CDR3 is 9 amino acids. As DNA, the CDR3 is TGCGCCAGGCGCTACGAGCAGTACTTC. Its translation: CARRYEQYF.

The chain employs TRBV7-8 and TRBJ1-3; 8 bases are a match to TRBD1. With V trimmed by 5 bases and J by 9 bases, 6 bases remained unmatched. CDR3 length equals 13 residues. CDR1 is SGHVS and CDR2 is FQNEAQ in the germline V gene. The CDR3 DNA reads TGTGCCAGCAGCAATGGACAGGGCACCACCATATATTTT. It codes for CASSNGQGTTIYF.

The genes are TRBV7-2 and TRBJ2-3, with TRBD2 identical over 10 bases. Germline V gene sequence: CDR1 SGHTA, CDR2 FQGNSA. With V trimmed by 11 bases and J by 0 bases, 17 bases remained unmatched. The CDR3 extends over 18 amino acids. CDR3 residues: CASRRLAGVSRSTDTQYF. The CDR3 nucleotides are TGTGCCTCCCGAAGGCTAGCGGGAGTGAGTAGAAGCACAGATACGCAGTATTTT.

The V call is TRBV7-2, the J call TRBJ2-2; D ambiguous. Germline-derived CDR1 and CDR2 are SGHTA and FQGNSA. This CDR3 is 15 amino acids long. With 8 bases removed from V and 1 base from J, the gap between germline ends came to 14 bases. CDR3 bases: TGTGCCAGCTTCGTTTCTGGCGGGAACACCGGGGAGCTGTTTTTT. Amino acids: CASFVSGGNTGELFF.

This chain joins TRBV9 and TRBJ1-2, with 10 bases that match TRBD1. CDR1 is SGDLS, CDR2 YYNGEE, per germline. This CDR3 comprises 14 residues. Trimming cost V 3 bases and J 7 bases; bases outside gene matches: 6. This chain's CDR3 is CASSAPGTGVGYTF. As DNA, the CDR3 is TGTGCCAGCAGCGCCCCCGGGACAGGGGTTGGCTACACCTTC. Using reference TRBV9 and TRBJ1-2 for the parts outside the CDR3, the full variable domain is DSGVTQTPKHLITATGQRVTLRCSPRSGDLSVYWYQQSLDQGLQFLIQYYNGEERAKGNILERFSAQQFPDLHSELNLSSLELGDSALYFCASSAPGTGVGYTFGSGTRLTVV.

On this clone itself: Here the CDR3 omits its conserved ending phenylalanine or tryptophan, so a read error is the likely source. It is unclear where the CDR3 begins or ends on the DNA, so no DNA is shown, and the CDR3 is as TCRdb lists it. The chain uses TRBV5-3 and TRBJ1-2. TRBV5-3 is known as an ORF, though its function is uncertain. The CDR3 region is 8 residues in length, termini included. CDR3 sequence: CARSPPWV.

Regarding this clone: Other nucleotide sequences in the sample specify the same CDR3. CDR3 protein: CASSPTGSNTEAFF. The CDR3 bases are TGCGCCAGCAGCCCTACAGGGTCTAACACTGAAGCTTTCTTT. The chain joins TRBV5-1 to TRBJ1-1; a weak D match, TRBD1 (6 bases). Trimming left V 4 bases short and J 2 bases short, with 12 bases between. The CDR3 extends over 14 amino acids. CDR1 and CDR2 (germline): SGHRS, YFSETQ. Using reference TRBV5-1 and TRBJ1-1 for the parts outside the CDR3, the full variable domain is KAGVTQTPRYLIKTRGQQVTLSCSPISGHRSVSWYQQTPGQGLQFLFEYFSETQRNKGNFPGRFSGRQFSNSRSEMNVSTLELGDSALYLCASSPTGSNTEAFFGQGTRLTVV.

CDR3 loop: CASNSRDRGYNEKLFF. The CDR3 DNA is TGTGCCAGCAACTCCCGGGACAGGGGTTATAATGAAAAACTGTTTTTT. V gene TRBV28 combines with J gene TRBJ1-4; 10 nucleotides line up with TRBD1. Germline CDR1 reads MDHEN; CDR2 reads SYDVKM. The CDR3 totals 16 residues. The V gene end was trimmed by 7 bases and the J gene end by 4 bases; junction bases not matched to a gene: 9.

The chain carries TRBV10-3 and TRBJ2-7; tentative D call: TRBD2 (6 bases). This CDR3 is 12 amino acids long. Germline V gene sequence: CDR1 ENHRY, CDR2 SYGVKD. V was trimmed by 9 bases and J by 3 bases, leaving 12 bases between them. CDR3 in amino acids: CAIRDLNYEQYF. In DNA, the CDR3 is TGTGCCATTCGGGACTTAAACTACGAGCAGTACTTC.

The DNA of the CDR3 is TGTGCCAGCACCTCGACGGGACTAGGACGCAATGAGCAGTTCTTC. Residues: CASTSTGLGRNEQFF. The J gene is TRBJ2-1, the V gene TRBV6-5; 8 bases fit TRBD2. V gave up 7 bases and J gave up 6 bases; unmatched junction bases: 11. The CDR3 loop spans 15 amino acids. CDR1 is MNHEY and CDR2 is SVGAGI in the germline V gene.

This clone was counted between two and nine times. The chain carries TRBV2 and TRBJ1-5, with no clear D. The CDR3 has 14 residues. Germline CDR1 and CDR2: SNHLY and FYNNEI. Trimming cost V 0 bases and J 6 bases, with 9 bases left between them. CDR3 residues: CASSEAAISQPQHF. CDR3 nucleotide sequence: TGTGCCAGCAGTGAAGCGGCCATTTCTCAGCCCCAGCATTTT.

The chain is built from TRBV5-1 and TRBJ2-1; the match to TRBD2 covers 10 bases. Germline CDR1 is SGHRS and CDR2 is YFSETQ. V trimming: 3 bases; J trimming: 9 bases; junction bases outside the gene matches: 9. The CDR3 consists of 15 residues. For the CDR3, the DNA is TGCGCCAGCAGCTATCTAGCGGGAGAGGGTGGTGAGCAGTTCTTC. Encoded protein: CASSYLAGEGGEQFF.